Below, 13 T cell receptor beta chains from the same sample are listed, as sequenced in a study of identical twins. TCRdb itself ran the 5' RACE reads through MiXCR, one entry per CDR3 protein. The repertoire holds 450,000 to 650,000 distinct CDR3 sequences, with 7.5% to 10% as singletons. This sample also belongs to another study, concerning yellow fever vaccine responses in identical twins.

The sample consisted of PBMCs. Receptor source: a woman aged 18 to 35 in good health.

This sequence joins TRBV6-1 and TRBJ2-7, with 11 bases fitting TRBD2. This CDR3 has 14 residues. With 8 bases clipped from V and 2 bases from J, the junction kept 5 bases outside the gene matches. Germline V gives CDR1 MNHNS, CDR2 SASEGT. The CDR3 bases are TGTGCCAGCGCCCGACTAGCGGGACCCTACGAGCAGTACTTC. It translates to CASARLAGPYEQYF.

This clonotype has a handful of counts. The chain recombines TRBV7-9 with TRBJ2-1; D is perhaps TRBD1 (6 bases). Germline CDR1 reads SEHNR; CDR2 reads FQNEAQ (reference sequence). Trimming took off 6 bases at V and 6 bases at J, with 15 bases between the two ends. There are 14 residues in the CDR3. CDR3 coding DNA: TGTGCCAGCAGTCCAGGACAGAGGTTCAATGAGCAGTTCTTC. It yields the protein CASSPGQRFNEQFF.

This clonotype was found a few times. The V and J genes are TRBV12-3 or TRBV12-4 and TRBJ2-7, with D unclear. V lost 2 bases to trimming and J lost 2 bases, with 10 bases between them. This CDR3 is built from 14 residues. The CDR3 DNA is TGTGCCAGCAGTTTAATGGGCGCGACCTACGAGCAGTACTTC. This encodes CASSLMGATYEQYF.

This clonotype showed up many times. In DNA form, the CDR3 reads TGTGCCAGCAGCACAGGGCCGGATCGGGTTGAGCAGTTCTTC. Its translation: CASSTGPDRVEQFF. The V call is TRBV12-3 or TRBV12-4, the J call TRBJ2-1, with D possibly being TRBD1 (6 bases). This CDR3 spans 14 amino acids. V was pared by 6 bases and J by 9 bases, with 18 bases between.

CDR3 coding DNA: TGCAGTGCTAGAGATCCGCCTGGACAGGCGGGAATCGGCTACACCTTC. It is translated as CSARDPPGQAGIGYTF. The gene calls are TRBV20-1 and TRBJ1-2; 7 nucleotides match TRBD1. Germline V gene lookup returns CDR1 DFQATT and CDR2 SNEGSKA (reference sequence). Trimming cost V 0 bases and J 8 bases; bases outside gene matches: 15. The CDR3 loop spans 16 amino acids.

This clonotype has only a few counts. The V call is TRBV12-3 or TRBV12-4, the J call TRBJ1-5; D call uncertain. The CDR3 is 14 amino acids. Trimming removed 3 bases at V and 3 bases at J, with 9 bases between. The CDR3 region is CASSFWDSNQPQHF. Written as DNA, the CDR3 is TGTGCCAGCAGTTTCTGGGATTCCAATCAGCCCCAGCATTTT.

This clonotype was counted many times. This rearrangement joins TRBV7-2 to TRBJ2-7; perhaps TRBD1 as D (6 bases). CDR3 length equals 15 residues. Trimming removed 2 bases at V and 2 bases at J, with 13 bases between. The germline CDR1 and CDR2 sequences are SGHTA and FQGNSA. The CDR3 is CASSLTGLTTYEQYF. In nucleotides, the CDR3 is TGTGCCAGCAGCTTAACAGGGCTGACCACCTACGAGCAGTACTTC.

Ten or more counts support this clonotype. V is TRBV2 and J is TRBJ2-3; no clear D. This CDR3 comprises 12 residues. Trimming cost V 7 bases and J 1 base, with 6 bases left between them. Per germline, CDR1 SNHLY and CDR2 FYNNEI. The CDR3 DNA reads TGTGCCAGCATGAGGCGCACAGATACGCAGTATTTT. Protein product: CASMRRTDTQYF. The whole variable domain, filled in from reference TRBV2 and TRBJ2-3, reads EPEVTQTPSHQVTQMGQEVILRCVPISNHLYFYWYRQILGQKVEFLVSFYNNEISEKSEIFDDQFSVERPDGSNFTLKIRSTKLEDSAMYFCASMRRTDTQYFGPGTRLTVL.

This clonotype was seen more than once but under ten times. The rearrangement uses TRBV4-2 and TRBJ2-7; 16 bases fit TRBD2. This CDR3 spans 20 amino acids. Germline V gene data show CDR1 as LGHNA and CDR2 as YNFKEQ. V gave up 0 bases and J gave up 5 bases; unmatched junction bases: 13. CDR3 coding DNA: TGTGCCAGCAGCCAAGATTCCTTGGGACTAGCGGGAGGGATCCCAAACGAGCAGTACTTC. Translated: CASSQDSLGLAGGIPNEQYF.

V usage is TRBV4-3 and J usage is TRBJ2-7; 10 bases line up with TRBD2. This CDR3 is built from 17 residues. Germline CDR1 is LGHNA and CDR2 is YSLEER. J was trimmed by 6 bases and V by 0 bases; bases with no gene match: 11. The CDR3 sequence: CASSQDPYPSGSGEQYF. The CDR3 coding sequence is TGCGCCAGCAGCCAAGACCCCTACCCTAGCGGGAGCGGCGAGCAGTACTTC.

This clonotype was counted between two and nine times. CDR3 sequence: CSARGDSSSRQHF. The CDR3 nucleotides read TGCAGTGCTAGAGGGGACAGCTCCAGTCGCCAGCATTTT. The chain joins TRBV20-1 to TRBJ1-5; 7 nucleotides align to TRBD1. Losses at the gene ends were 1 base for V and 12 bases for J; bases not matched to a gene: 9. There are 13 residues in the CDR3. Germline loops: CDR1 DFQATT, CDR2 SNEGSKA (reference sequence).

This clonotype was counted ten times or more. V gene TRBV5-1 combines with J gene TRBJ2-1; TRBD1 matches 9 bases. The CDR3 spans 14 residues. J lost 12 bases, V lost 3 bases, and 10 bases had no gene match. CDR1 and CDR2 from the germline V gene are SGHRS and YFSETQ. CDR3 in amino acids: CASSYRTGERGQFF. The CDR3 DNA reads TGCGCCAGCAGCTATCGGACAGGGGAACGGGGGCAGTTCTTC.

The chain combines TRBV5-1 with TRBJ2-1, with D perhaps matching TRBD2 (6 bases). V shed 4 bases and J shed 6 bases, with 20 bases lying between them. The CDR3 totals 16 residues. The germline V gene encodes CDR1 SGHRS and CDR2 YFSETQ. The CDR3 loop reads CASSPNDRTGGNEQFF. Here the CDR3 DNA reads TGCGCCAGCAGCCCCAACGACCGAACCGGGGGCAATGAGCAGTTCTTC. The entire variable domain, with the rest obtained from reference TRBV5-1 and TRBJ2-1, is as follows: KAGVTQTPRYLIKTRGQQVTLSCSPISGHRSVSWYQQTPGQGLQFLFEYFSETQRNKGNFPGRFSGRQFSNSRSEMNVSTLELGDSALYLCASSPNDRTGGNEQFFGPGTRLTVL.